This TCR beta chain was documented in a study of T cells in narcolepsy. The wider study: Healthy controls were enrolled alongside patients with narcolepsy type 1 or type 2. Points from the study as a whole: Autoreactive clone sequences were missing from some blood memory CD4+ repertoires.

A note on this clone: What it binds is not known.

Generated by immunoSEQ multiplex PCR, the TCRdb table keeps only in-frame clones and is missing some. This sample has over 10,000 clones, with 85% to 90% found just once. The TCR originated in a human donor with narcolepsy. The sequenced sample was CD45RA- memory CD4+ T cells from PBMCs.

CDR3 sequence reads: CSVIPSGSSYEQYF. CDR3 nucleotides: TGCAGCGTTATCCCTAGCGGCAGCTCCTACGAGCAGTACTTC. This chain joins TRBV29-1 and TRBJ2-7; 7 nucleotides agree with TRBD2. CDR3 length equals 14 residues. CDR1 is SQVTM and CDR2 is ANQGSEA in the germline V gene. V lost 5 bases, J lost 0 bases, and 7 bases stayed unmatched.